Presented here are 32 T cell receptor beta chains from one specimen sequenced in a study of T-cell reconstitution after alpha-beta-depleted transplantation in children. The TCRbeta library was prepared with unique molecular identifiers. TCRdb reanalysed the PCR reads using MiXCR and keeps one entry per CDR3 protein. The table lists roughly 300,000 distinct CDR3 sequences, around a tenth of them singletons. The source was peripheral blood, collected 180 days after TCRalphabeta/CD19-depleted stem cell transplant. The receptors shown here come from a male patient under 10 years old who had a stem cell transplant for chronic granulomatous disease, so the T cells may come from the graft donor.

This clonotype was picked up many times. The chain links TRBV12-3 or TRBV12-4 to TRBJ2-1; 11 nucleotides agree with TRBD2. J lost 6 bases, V lost 6 bases, and 7 bases had no gene match. The CDR3 is made up of 15 amino acids. The DNA for the CDR3 is TGTGCCAGCAGCAGTAGCGGGAGGGCCCCCAATGAGCAGTTCTTC. This codes for CASSSSGRAPNEQFF.

This clonotype was recorded many times. The chain uses TRBV3-1 and TRBJ2-7; unclear D gene. CDR3 length: 13 amino acids. The V and J ends lost 3 bases and 4 bases respectively, with 10 bases between them. Germline V gene data show CDR1 as LGHDT and CDR2 as YNNKEL (reference sequence). CDR3: CASSHGLRYEQYF. The CDR3 DNA is TGTGCCAGCAGCCACGGCCTCCGGTACGAGCAGTACTTC.

This clonotype appeared many times. The chain joins TRBV5-1 to TRBJ2-3; perhaps D is TRBD1 or TRBD2 (5 bases each). The CDR3 contains 13 residues. Germline values: CDR1 SGHRS, CDR2 YFSETQ. V was pared by 2 bases and J by 2 bases, with 6 bases between. The DNA of the CDR3 is TGCGCCAGCAGCTTCGGGGCCACAGATACGCAGTATTTT. Translating it yields CASSFGATDTQYF.

This clonotype was recorded many times. V gene TRBV9 combines with J gene TRBJ2-1; 15 bases map to TRBD2. V dropped 0 bases and J dropped 0; count of bases not matched to a gene: 10. CDR3 length: 21 residues. CDR1 is SGDLS, CDR2 YYNGEE, per germline. CDR3 sequence: CASSVVIWGTSGRSSYNEQFF. Written as DNA, the CDR3 is TGTGCCAGCAGCGTAGTTATATGGGGGACTAGCGGGAGGAGCTCCTACAATGAGCAGTTCTTC.

This clonotype was observed many times. The chain recombines TRBV6-1 with TRBJ2-5; 7 bases match TRBD1. V trimming: 2 bases; J trimming: 5 bases; junction bases outside the gene matches: 8. In germline, CDR1 is MNHNS, CDR2 SASEGT. The CDR3 runs to 15 residues. The CDR3 region has the DNA TGTGCCAGCAGTGAAACCGGGACAGTTATTGAGACCCAGTACTTC. The encoded protein is CASSETGTVIETQYF.

The chain links TRBV5-4 to TRBJ2-2; D is uncertain. V shed 3 bases and J shed 0 bases, with 15 bases lying between them. Germline CDR1 and CDR2: SGHNT and YYREEE (reference sequence). This CDR3 is 17 amino acids long. The CDR3 nucleotides read TGTGCCAGCAGCTCCCTCCTGAACACACCGAACACCGGGGAGCTGTTTTTT. Translated: CASSSLLNTPNTGELFF.

As to this clonotype: A much larger clone sits a single nucleotide away, making a read error possible. The rearrangement joins TRBV19 to TRBJ2-7, with a tentative D call TRBD1 (6 bases). Trimming pared 6 bases from V and 5 bases from J, leaving 17 bases between. Germline V gene lookup returns CDR1 LNHDA and CDR2 SQIVND (reference sequence). The length of the CDR3 is 14 residues. This CDR3 reads CASRTTGKVHEQYF. The CDR3 DNA sequence: TGTGCCAGTAGAACTACAGGGAAGGTCCACGAGCAGTACTTC.

This clonotype was seen many times. The rearrangement joins TRBV12-3 or TRBV12-4 to TRBJ2-7; D remains unclear. V lost 3 bases and J lost 2, with 2 bases in between. The CDR3 consists of 11 residues. This chain's CDR3 is CASSFTYEQYF. The DNA of the CDR3 is TGTGCCAGCAGTTTTACCTACGAGCAGTACTTC.

A note on this clonotype: A much larger clone lies one base from this, so it may be a read error. The genes are TRBV12-3 or TRBV12-4 and TRBJ2-7; D gene uncertain. This CDR3 has 13 residues. The CDR3 spells CASSFQETYEQSF. The CDR3 DNA follows: TGTGCCAGCAGTTTCCAGGAGACCTACGAGCAGTCCTTC.

This clonotype was seen at least ten times. The rearrangement uses TRBV5-1 and TRBJ1-5; D ambiguous. CDR3 size: 14 residues. Trimming took off 4 bases at V and 4 bases at J, with 12 bases between the two ends. The germline V gene encodes CDR1 SGHRS and CDR2 YFSETQ. CDR3 DNA: TGCGCCAGCAGCCCATTAACACTGAATCAGCCCCAGCATTTT. Amino acids: CASSPLTLNQPQHF. Looking up the rest from reference TRBV5-1 and TRBJ1-5 gives the full variable domain: KAGVTQTPRYLIKTRGQQVTLSCSPISGHRSVSWYQQTPGQGLQFLFEYFSETQRNKGNFPGRFSGRQFSNSRSEMNVSTLELGDSALYLCASSPLTLNQPQHFGDGTRLSIL.

This clonotype was detected many times. The CDR3 loop is CAWSPSTGFNTGELFF. The DNA of the CDR3 is TGTGCCTGGAGTCCCTCAACAGGGTTCAACACCGGGGAGCTGTTTTTT. The gene calls are TRBV30 and TRBJ2-2; a weak D match, TRBD1 (6 bases). This CDR3 is built from 16 residues. V lost 2 bases and J lost 2, with 15 bases in between. Germline V gene lookup returns CDR1 GTSNPN and CDR2 SVGIG (reference sequence).

There are many counts of this clonotype. The V and J genes are TRBV7-9 and TRBJ2-3; 7 nucleotides match TRBD1. The CDR3 loop spans 14 amino acids. CDR1 and CDR2 (germline): SEHNR, FQNEAQ (reference sequence). V lost 7 bases and J lost 4; bases outside the gene matches: 8. The DNA for the CDR3 is TGTGCCAGCACCTCTGAGACAGGGTCAGATACGCAGTATTTT. Translating it yields CASTSETGSDTQYF.

This clonotype showed up many times. This chain connects TRBV15 to TRBJ2-5, with D tentatively TRBD1 (5 bases). The V gene lost 1 base and the J gene lost 5 bases, with 14 bases spanning the gap. The germline gives CDR1 LNHNV, CDR2 YYDKDF (reference sequence). CDR3 length equals 15 residues. The CDR3 nucleotides are TGTGCCACCAGCAGAGTAGGCAGGGATTTCGAGACCCAGTACTTC. It translates to CATSRVGRDFETQYF.

This clonotype was detected many times. The rearrangement joins TRBV12-3 or TRBV12-4 to TRBJ1-6; no clear D. V was cut by 5 bases and J by 1 base, with 9 bases left in between. The length of the CDR3 is 15 residues. Here the CDR3 reads CASSRSASYNSPLHF. Here the CDR3 DNA reads TGTGCCAGCAGTCGGAGCGCATCCTATAATTCACCCCTCCACTTT.

This clonotype was detected ten times or more. The V and J genes are TRBV7-8 and TRBJ2-7; 12 bases match TRBD1. The germline V gene encodes CDR1 SGHVS and CDR2 FQNEAQ. V was pared by 4 bases and J by 7 bases, with 8 bases of the junction left unmatched. The CDR3 is 15 amino acids. This CDR3 is CASSSSGTGGYEQYF. In DNA form, the CDR3 reads TGTGCCAGCAGCTCATCCGGGACAGGGGGCTATGAGCAGTACTTC.

The table lists this clonotype with many counts. CDR3 loop: CSFGDRKFQETQYF. Here the CDR3 DNA reads TGCAGCTTTGGGGACAGGAAATTCCAAGAGACCCAGTACTTC. The chain has TRBV29-1 and TRBJ2-5, with TRBD1 matching over 8 bases. After removal of 8 bases from V and 1 base from J, the junction contained 9 bases not matched to a gene. Germline loops: CDR1 SQVTM, CDR2 ANQGSEA. There are 14 residues in the CDR3.

The chain links TRBV14 to TRBJ2-1; perhaps TRBD1 as D (6 bases). V lost 4 bases, J lost 5 bases, and 9 bases lay in between. CDR1 and CDR2 from the germline V gene are SGHDN and FVKESK. The CDR3 is made up of 13 amino acids. The CDR3, as DNA: TGTGCCAGCAGCCGGGGGCGGGACAATGAGCAGTTCTTC. Translation gives CASSRGRDNEQFF.

This clonotype occurred many times. The rearrangement joins TRBV6-5 to TRBJ2-5; D not certain. Germline CDR1 and CDR2: MNHEY and SVGAGI. CDR3 length equals 15 residues. The V gene lost 1 base and the J gene lost 1 base, with 10 bases spanning the gap. The CDR3 nucleotides read TGTGCCAGCAGTTACTATCGGTTGGGCCAAGAGACCCAGTACTTC. Translation: CASSYYRLGQETQYF.

This clonotype has ten or more counts. This chain connects TRBV2 to TRBJ1-2; TRBD1 agrees at 9 bases. The CDR3 consists of 13 residues. Germline V CDR1 and CDR2: SNHLY, FYNNEI. The J segment lost 7 bases and the V segment lost 7 bases, leaving 7 bases of the junction unmatched. The CDR3 coding sequence is TGTGCCAGCACCGGACAGGGGTCGATTGGCTACACCTTC. This gives the protein CASTGQGSIGYTF.

On this clonotype: This may arise from a read error, as a much more abundant clone is one base away. Because the CDR3 is missing its conserved closing phenylalanine or tryptophan, this is likely a read error. The chain carries TRBV28 and TRBJ2-5; 11 positions agree with TRBD2. The trim removed 3 bases at V and 3 bases at J, leaving 6 bases unmatched. Germline-derived CDR1 and CDR2 are MDHEN and SYDVKM. The CDR3 runs to 16 residues. The CDR3 nucleotides read TGTGCCAGCAGTTTGCCTCCGGGACTAGCGGAAGAGACCCAGTACTCC. Translation gives CASSLPPGLAEETQYS.

This chain connects TRBV5-1 to TRBJ2-3; tentative D call: TRBD1 (5 bases). V dropped 0 bases and J dropped 4 bases, with 9 bases sitting between them. Germline CDR1 reads SGHRS; CDR2 reads YFSETQ. The CDR3 length is 14 residues. CDR3 in DNA: TGCGCCAGCAGCTTGGTTCAGGGATCAGATACGCAGTATTTT. Translation: CASSLVQGSDTQYF.

This clonotype was seen many times. The chain has TRBV15 and TRBJ2-7, with 10 positions matching TRBD1. CDR3 length equals 15 residues. The ends lost 2 bases at V and 3 bases at J; junction bases unmatched: 4. The germline V gene has CDR1 LNHNV and CDR2 YYDKDF (reference sequence). DNA of the CDR3: TGTGCCACCAGCAGAAAGGACAGGGGGGACTACGAGCAGTACTTC. Protein product: CATSRKDRGDYEQYF.

This clonotype was detected many times. The rearrangement links TRBV3-1 to TRBJ2-7; D uncertain. The V gene lost 0 bases and the J gene lost 1 base, with 10 bases spanning the gap. The CDR3 runs 15 residues. The germline V gene has CDR1 LGHDT and CDR2 YNNKEL (reference sequence). Written as DNA, the CDR3 is TGTGCCAGCAGCCAAGATCCGACACCTTCCTACGAGCAGTACTTC. As protein: CASSQDPTPSYEQYF.

This clonotype was counted at least ten times. For the CDR3, the DNA is TGTGCCATTCGGAGGGCCGCGAACAATGAGCAGTTCTTC. Its translation: CAIRRAANNEQFF. This chain uses TRBV28 with TRBJ2-1; D might be TRBD2 (6 bases). V lost 10 bases to trimming and J lost 5 bases, with 15 bases between them. Germline CDR1 reads MDHEN; CDR2 reads SYDVKM. This CDR3 has 13 amino acids.

This clonotype has at least ten counts. The rearrangement joins TRBV9 to TRBJ1-6; D gene ambiguous. The CDR3 runs to 15 residues. Looked up from germline, CDR1 is SGDLS and CDR2 is YYNGEE. The V end lost 4 bases, the J end lost 2 bases, and 10 bases lay between the germline ends. The CDR3 loop reads CASSPNGAYNSPLHF. For the CDR3, the DNA is TGTGCCAGCAGCCCCAATGGGGCCTATAATTCACCCCTCCACTTT.

To note about this clonotype: A clone one base away is much larger, so this may be a read error. V is TRBV5-1 and J is TRBJ1-2, with a weak D call TRBD1 (6 bases). This CDR3 region has 15 residues. The germline gives CDR1 SGHRS, CDR2 YFSETQ. Here the CDR3 reads CASSQRAQGNYGDTF. In DNA, the CDR3 is TGCGCCAGCAGCCAGAGAGCCCAGGGGAACTATGGCGACACCTTC.

This clonotype was counted at least ten times. J is TRBJ2-4 and V is TRBV5-1; 9 bases are a match to TRBD1. The germline gives CDR1 SGHRS, CDR2 YFSETQ. V was clipped by 3 bases and J by 4 bases; unmatched bases: 5. The CDR3 is 15 amino acids. The CDR3 DNA reads TGCGCCAGCAGCTGGATAGACAGGGGGAAAAACATTCAGTACTTC. It yields the protein CASSWIDRGKNIQYF. The whole variable domain, remainder taken from reference TRBV5-1 and TRBJ2-4, is KAGVTQTPRYLIKTRGQQVTLSCSPISGHRSVSWYQQTPGQGLQFLFEYFSETQRNKGNFPGRFSGRQFSNSRSEMNVSTLELGDSALYLCASSWIDRGKNIQYFGAGTRLSVL.

This clonotype was counted many times. The chain combines TRBV11-1 with TRBJ2-6; D is possibly TRBD2 (6 bases). This CDR3 comprises 17 residues. Trimming shortened V by 3 bases and J by 4 bases, and 16 bases separated the two germline ends. CDR1 is SGHAT and CDR2 is FQDESV in the germline V gene (reference sequence). CDR3 residues: CASSLGVAGPGANVLTF. The CDR3, as DNA: TGTGCCAGCAGCTTGGGTGTGGCGGGGCCCGGGGCCAACGTCCTGACTTTC.

This clonotype showed up just a few times. This chain connects TRBV18 to TRBJ2-4; D ambiguous. Trimming cost V 1 base and J 0 bases, with 10 bases left between them. Germline lookup yields CDR1 KGHSH and CDR2 LQKENI. The length of the CDR3 is 16 residues. In DNA, the CDR3 is TGTGCCAGCTCACCACAGGGCTTACTAGCCAAAAACATTCAGTACTTC. This gives the protein CASSPQGLLAKNIQYF.

This clonotype has at least ten counts. This rearrangement joins TRBV2 to TRBJ2-5; D assignment may be TRBD1 or TRBD2 (6 bases each). This CDR3 contains 14 residues. V lost 8 bases and J 4 bases, leaving 17 bases between the germline ends. Germline-derived CDR1 and CDR2 are SNHLY and FYNNEI. The CDR3 DNA reads as TGTGCCAGCGTGCCGGTTGGGGGGCGAGAGACCCAGTACTTC. Its translation is CASVPVGGRETQYF.

This clonotype has only one observation. With a much larger clone just one base away, this may be a read error. The conserved closing phenylalanine or tryptophan is absent in this CDR3, likely reflecting a read error. This chain links TRBV12-3 or TRBV12-4 with TRBJ2-7; D is unresolved. The CDR3 runs to 13 residues. V gave up 6 bases and J gave up 4 bases, with 13 bases separating them. DNA for the CDR3: TGTGCCAGCAGCCAAAGGTGGGGTTACGAGCAGTACCTC. Translating it yields CASSQRWGYEQYL.

Ten or more counts support this clonotype. V and J are TRBV5-6 and TRBJ2-2, with 10 bases lining up with TRBD2. Looked up from germline, CDR1 is SGHDT and CDR2 is YYEEEE. The CDR3 covers 16 residues. The V segment lost 7 bases and the J segment 6 bases; nucleotides outside the gene matches: 12. CDR3 loop: CASFFQLAGVAGELFF. In DNA form, the CDR3 reads TGTGCCAGCTTTTTTCAGCTAGCGGGAGTAGCCGGGGAGCTGTTTTTT.